The clone carrying this T cell receptor (beta chain) was detected only a few times. The antigen is undetermined. Expressed TCRB transcripts were sequenced after all isolated RNA was converted to cDNA. Method: immunoSEQ multiplex PCR; TCRdb's copy keeps in-frame clones and lacks some. There are under 300,000 clones in the sample; roughly 13% occur only once, and almost 0.02% lies in the top ten. Staining for CD45RO/CCR7/CD25/CD127/CD95/CD27 allowed sorting of CD4+ naive, central memory, regulatory and stem cell-like memory cells. Purity above 95% was achieved in all sorted populations. This sample is drawn from a study of beta chain features in type 1 diabetes. Study as a whole: Across all samples, some 98 million sorted cells were examined.

The study, taken as a whole, reports: Lower insertion and higher deletion counts appeared at VDJ junctions in type 1 diabetes patients. In all four CD4+ subsets, TCRB CDR3 length was significantly, moderately reduced in type 1 diabetes.

Sequences were obtained from naive CD4+ T cells from blood. This receptor was obtained from a man aged 25 to 40 with type 1 diabetes.

The CDR3 nucleotides are TGTGCCAGCAGCGCCGCCGGGACAGCCTATGGCTACACCTTC. Protein product: CASSAAGTAYGYTF. This chain links TRBV9 with TRBJ1-2, with 7 nucleotides matching TRBD1. Trimming removed 3 bases from V and 4 bases from J; junction bases left unmatched: 6. Germline CDR1 and CDR2: SGDLS and YYNGEE. This CDR3 has 14 residues.